This entry is about one TCR beta chain. Which antigen it targets is not known. Relative to germline, V is missing 4 bases and J is missing 3 bases, with 6 bases of the junction outside any gene match. Reading the germline V gene gives CDR1 MGHRA and CDR2 YSYEKL. The CDR3 runs 14 amino acids, cysteine and phenylalanine included. The DNA shown is the 42-base CDR3, in frame from base 1. The sample belongs to a study of cytomegalovirus exposure and HLA in healthy donors (dated by TCRdb to 2017 to 2019). The study in broad terms: In an earlier analysis of approximately 640 of the donors, 250 to 350 Gb of sequence data and just under 120 million unique TCR beta sequences from about 180 million T cells were reported. Genome-wide SNP genotypes for about 65% of the 666 donors were used in a later genetic analysis, which treated that subset as a discovery cohort. Typing coverage differed by locus: A, B, C, DRB1 and DQB1 were typed in about 629-640 donors, DQA1 in 500 to 550, DPA1 in 600 to 610, and DPB1 in 472. Across approximately 420 genotyped donors of the cohort, an average of approximately 220,000 unique TCR beta nucleotide sequences per donor were sequenced, and roughly 17% of those sequences were non-productive. In a later analysis, previously published TCR beta repertoires from about 670 donors were re-analyzed and high-resolution HLA genotyping was added so that TCR occurrence patterns could be studied. Approximately 310 gigabases of sequencing data and 70 million to 85 million unique TCR sequences were included in an early release covering about 700 HLA-typed donors. Besides the first cohort of 500 to 700 subjects, a separate validation cohort made up of roughly 120 different subjects was used. HLA typing covered class I and class II loci at four-digit resolution. Every discovery cohort repertoire had been produced on one sequencing platform. Of the 300 to 400 genotyped donors, around 81% fell in the genetic ancestry cluster associated with self-reported Caucasian donors. In the later analysis, no new phenotypic data were used to find candidate immune exposures; instead, reliance was placed on TCR beta sequences and their occurrence across donors. The aim of the study was to test whether cataloging public T cell receptors could identify signatures of past pathogen exposure. High-throughput TCR immunosequencing, statistical association of individual TCRs with disease status, and machine learning were combined to predict cytomegalovirus infection status. Four or five DR-DQ haplotypes were treated as single units for association and clustering because of strong linkage in the cohort. The study profiled the T cell repertoires of 550 to 700 subjects by immunosequencing and related them to cytomegalovirus serostatus. In an earlier analysis of roughly 600 of the donors, high-throughput TCR beta sequencing was used to judge whether each TCR beta V gene segment behaved as functional or pseudogenic. Donor age, sex, ethnicity and CMV serostatus were compiled alongside the repertoire data.

General conclusions and limits of the study: Most TCR sequences were observed very rarely across donors, whereas some public TCRs were present in many individuals. This cohort had only TCR beta chains sequenced, and the lack of alpha or paired-chain data limited which features could be detected. Some IMGT-functional V segments, including TRBV6-2 and TRBV6-3, could not be distinguished by the 87-base-pair reads and were therefore excluded. In an earlier analysis of about 540 of the donors, most TCR beta V segments were observed in productive rearrangements about 87% or about 30% of the time, broadly matching IMGT annotations. Linkage disequilibrium might explain the correlated functional status among segregating V segments, but an unknown experimental factor could not be excluded. A later genetic analysis associated a missense DCLRE1C variant with V-gene and J-gene trimming of TCR beta chains, and an independent cohort replicated the association. CMV serostatus was the only immune exposure information available for the cohort. A few of the identified cytomegalovirus-associated TCR beta chains were confirmed in vitro to be specific for cytomegalovirus antigens. According to the authors, the approach could potentially be generalized to other disease states and immunological phenotypes. A later genetic analysis reported fewer N-insertions in productive TCRs among donors in an Asian-associated ancestry cluster than the roughly 620-donor mean. According to a later analysis, TCR association rates differed among HLA loci, with DRB1 alleles showing the most associated TCRs and HLA-C alleles showing the fewest. In both the original and validation cohorts, the classifier was reported to diagnose cytomegalovirus status with high specificity and sensitivity. Presence/absence analyses assumed roughly uniform sequencing depth across donors, an assumption that may not hold. At a false discovery rate of 0.05, a later analysis linked 15,000 to 20,000 TCR beta sequences to specific HLA alleles. A later analysis found that HLA-associated TCR beta chains were more clonally expanded and had lower generation probabilities than equally common non-associated chains. The study listed 150 to 200 TCR beta chains as associated with cytomegalovirus. According to a later analysis, parvovirus B19, influenza, CMV and Epstein-Barr virus appeared linked to several top co-occurrence clusters. A further reported finding was that TCR beta sequences accurately predicted the HLA-A and HLA-B alleles for most subjects in the first cohort. Most CMV-associated TCR beta chains appeared to be HLA-restricted in a later analysis, and the HLA associations seemed to be driven largely by CMV exposure. Roughly 15 rarely observed V segments, including chromosome 9 orphons, were excluded from the earlier analysis of approximately 500 of the donors because counts were too low. When HLA alleles, especially DR and DQ, strongly co-occurred, TCR associations were difficult to assign to individual alleles. The sequencing pipeline was judged likely to have produced a cluster of highly shared sequence variants as a technical artifact. Because HLA typing was unavailable for some donors at each locus, only the typed subset was used in association tests.

The cohort consisted of 600 or so healthy bone marrow donors. Cohort members were all nominally healthy when sampled, although unrecorded immune exposures were likely present. The donor tested CMV seronegative and was one of the 352 seronegative cohort members. Every donor gave a peripheral blood sample, and the peripheral blood mononuclear cells from that sample were used for TCR beta sequencing. The Qiagen DNeasy Blood Extraction Kit was used to extract genomic DNA from the blood cell samples. Library preparation was by the immunoSEQ multiplex PCR assay. For the multiplex PCR, a mixture combining 60 forward primers for TCR Vbeta segments and 13 reverse primers for TCR Jbeta segments was used. Amplification of the CDR3 region of rearranged TCR beta genes was performed with a multiplex PCR assay on genomic DNA. On the Illumina HiSeq System, the amplified TCR beta libraries were sequenced as 87-base-pair reads. In the original analysis: A later analysis counted about 80 million unique TCR beta chains across the 650 to 700 repertoires, and roughly 11 million of these chains were shared by at least two donors. To remove PCR and sequencing errors, raw reads were error-corrected and collapsed into unique sequences using a nearest-neighbor algorithm that merged closely related sequences. V, D and J gene segments were assigned by aligning CDR3 sequences to IMGT reference sequences. For a sequence to be retained, a match of at least six nucleotides to both a V gene segment and a J gene segment was required. Rearrangements were called productive when the CDR3 lacked stop codons and stayed in frame with V and J; all others were non-productive. CDR3 was defined according to IMGT convention as the region running from the second conserved V-encoded cysteine to the conserved J-encoded phenylalanine. The earlier analysis of a few hundred of the donors excluded sequences that lacked an unambiguous match to a single V gene segment. In an earlier analysis of approximately 500 of the donors, a V segment was called functional when productive rearrangements were above 56.7%, and segregating when the standard deviation between donors exceeded 5%. A statistical classification framework was built to diagnose cytomegalovirus status from the catalog of TCR beta chain sequences. A later analysis assigned V and J genes by comparing TCR nucleotide sequences with IMGT/GENE-DB human TR gene sequences. In a later analysis, CDR3 sequences and most-parsimonious VDJ recombination scenarios were assigned using the TCRdist pipeline. In a later analysis, each TCR beta chain was defined by its CDR3 amino acid sequence together with its V-gene family, and reads lacking a unique V-gene family were excluded. To address suspected cross-contamination and a sequencing artifact, a later analysis removed roughly 580 highly shared, low-generation-probability nucleotide sequences. A later analysis calculated a clonal expansion index for each public chain from normalized within-repertoire ranks of inferred template counts. A later analysis computed generation probabilities with a VDJ recombination model fitted to out-of-frame rearrangements, and checked the results against IGoR. Hypergeometric tests were used in a later analysis to score TCR-TCR, TCR-HLA and TCR-CMV co-occurrence, with a repertoire-size bias correction applied to the TCR pairs. To estimate false discovery rates, a later analysis permuted the HLA or CMV assignments 20 times. In a later analysis, co-occurring TCRs were grouped with DBSCAN, and TCRdist sequence similarity was added when clustering was performed within HLA-allele-positive subsets. Repertoires with fewer than 30,000 or more than 120,000 public chains were left out of co-occurrence clustering, as were a few repertoires with anomalous nucleotide sharing. TCRdb provides this immuneACCESS table in a form limited to in-frame rearrangements. Some clones are lacking; in checked studies, under half of them reflect an unresolved V gene, and why the rest are absent is not known. Clone size and the V and J calls come from that table; the DNA yielded D and trimming. The data table for this sample lists 55,000 to 75,000 clones. Roughly 4% of the sample is held by the ten biggest clonotypes.

The sequencing sample was made of PBMCs. The clonotype was recovered from a male donor in good health and CMV-seronegative. Here the chain combines TRBV4-1 and TRBJ2-7; 7 nucleotides in the junction match TRBD2. The CDR3 amino acid sequence is: CASSPTPGGYEQYF. At the DNA level, the sequence is TGCGCCAGCAGCCCTACTCCGGGGGGCTACGAGCAGTACTTC.